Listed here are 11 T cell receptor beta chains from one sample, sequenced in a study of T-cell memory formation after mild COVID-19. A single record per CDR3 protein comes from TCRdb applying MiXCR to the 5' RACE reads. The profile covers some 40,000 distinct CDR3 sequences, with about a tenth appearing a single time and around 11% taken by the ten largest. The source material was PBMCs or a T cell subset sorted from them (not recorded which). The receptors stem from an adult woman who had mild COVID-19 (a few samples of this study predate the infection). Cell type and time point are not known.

This chain's CDR3 is CATSDLYRVFF. The CDR3 bases are TGTGCCACCAGTGATCTCTATAGGGTTTTCTTT. V usage is TRBV24-1 and J usage is TRBJ1-1; D call uncertain. CDR1 is KGHDR and CDR2 is SFDVKD in the germline V gene. The CDR3 runs 11 residues. With 3 bases removed from V and 13 bases from J, the gap between germline ends came to 11 bases.

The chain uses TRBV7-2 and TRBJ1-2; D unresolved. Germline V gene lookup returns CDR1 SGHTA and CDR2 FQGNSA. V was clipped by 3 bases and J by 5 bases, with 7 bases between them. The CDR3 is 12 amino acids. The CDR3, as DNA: TGTGCCAGCAGCTTTGTACAGTATGGCTACACCTTC. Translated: CASSFVQYGYTF.

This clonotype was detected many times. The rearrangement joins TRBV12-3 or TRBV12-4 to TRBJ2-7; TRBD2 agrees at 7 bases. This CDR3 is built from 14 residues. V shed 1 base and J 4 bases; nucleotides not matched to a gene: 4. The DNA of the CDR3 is TGTGCCAGCAGTTTAGGGCTAGCGGCTTACGAGCAGTACTTC. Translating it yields CASSLGLAAYEQYF.

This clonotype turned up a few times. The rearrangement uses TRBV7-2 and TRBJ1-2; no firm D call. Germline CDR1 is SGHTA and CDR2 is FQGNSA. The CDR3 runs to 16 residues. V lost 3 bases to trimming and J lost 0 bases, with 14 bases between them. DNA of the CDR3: TGTGCCAGCAGCTTGAGTGTGGCGATCACTAACTATGGCTACACCTTC. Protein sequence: CASSLSVAITNYGYTF.

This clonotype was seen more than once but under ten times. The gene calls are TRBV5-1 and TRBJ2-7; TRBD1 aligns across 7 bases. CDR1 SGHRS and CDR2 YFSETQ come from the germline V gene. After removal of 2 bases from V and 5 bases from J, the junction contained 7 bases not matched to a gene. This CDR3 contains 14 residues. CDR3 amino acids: CASSLDRAGNEQYF. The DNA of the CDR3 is TGCGCCAGCAGCTTAGACAGGGCAGGGAACGAGCAGTACTTC.

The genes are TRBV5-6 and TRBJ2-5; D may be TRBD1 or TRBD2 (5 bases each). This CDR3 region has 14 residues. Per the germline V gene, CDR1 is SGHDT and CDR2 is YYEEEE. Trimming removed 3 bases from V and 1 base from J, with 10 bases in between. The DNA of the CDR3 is TGTGCCAGCAGCTGGAGGCAGGGCCAAGAGACCCAGTACTTC. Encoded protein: CASSWRQGQETQYF. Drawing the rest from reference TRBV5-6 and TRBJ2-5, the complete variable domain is DAGVTQSPTHLIKTRGQQVTLRCSPKSGHDTVSWYQQALGQGPQFIFQYYEEEERQRGNFPDRFSGHQFPNYSSELNVNALLLGDSALYLCASSWRQGQETQYFGPGTRLLVL.

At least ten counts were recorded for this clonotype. CDR3 sequence: CASSGGLAGGSYEQYF. The CDR3 bases are TGTGCCAGCAGCGGGGGACTAGCGGGGGGCTCCTACGAGCAGTACTTC. This chain uses TRBV7-8 with TRBJ2-7, with TRBD2 matching 15 bases. V was clipped by 5 bases and J by 0 bases; unmatched bases: 2. The CDR3 sequence is 16 residues long. Germline values: CDR1 SGHVS, CDR2 FQNEAQ.

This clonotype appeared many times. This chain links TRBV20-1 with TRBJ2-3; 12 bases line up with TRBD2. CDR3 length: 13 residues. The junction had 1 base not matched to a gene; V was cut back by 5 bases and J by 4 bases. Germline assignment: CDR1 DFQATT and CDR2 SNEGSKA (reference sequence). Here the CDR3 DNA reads TGCAGTGCTCTAGCGGGGGGGCCAGATACGCAGTATTTT. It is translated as CSALAGGPDTQYF.

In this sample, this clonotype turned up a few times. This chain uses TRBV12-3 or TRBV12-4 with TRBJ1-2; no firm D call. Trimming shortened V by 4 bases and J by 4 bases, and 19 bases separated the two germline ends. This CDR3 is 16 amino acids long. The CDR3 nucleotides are TGTGCCAGCAGTTCTGTCAGGAGCGCAATGGGCTATGGCTACACCTTC. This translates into CASSSVRSAMGYGYTF.

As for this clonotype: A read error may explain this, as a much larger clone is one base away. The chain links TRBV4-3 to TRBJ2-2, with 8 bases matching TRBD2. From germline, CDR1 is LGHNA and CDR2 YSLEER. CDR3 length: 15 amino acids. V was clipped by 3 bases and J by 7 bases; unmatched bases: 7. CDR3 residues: CASSQGLDLGGELFF. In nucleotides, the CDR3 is TGCGCCAGCAGCCAGGGACTAGATCTGGGCGGGGAGCTGTTTTTT.

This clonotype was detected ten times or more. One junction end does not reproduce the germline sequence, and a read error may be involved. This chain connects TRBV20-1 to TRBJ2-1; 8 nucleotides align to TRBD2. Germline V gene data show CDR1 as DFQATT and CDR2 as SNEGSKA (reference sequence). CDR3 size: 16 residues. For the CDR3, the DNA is TGTAGTGCTAGTTCTGGCGGGGGGTCGTCCTACAATGAGCAGTTCTTC. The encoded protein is CSASSGGGSSYNEQFF.